This section outlines one T cell receptor (beta chain) sequence together with its context. What it binds is not known. The CDR3 is cut off 3 residues early in the read; its end comes from the germline J gene. This CDR3 comprises 15 residues. Germline-derived CDR1 and CDR2 are SGHTA and FQGNSA. Cervical HPV DNA detected by MY09/MY11 PCR, typed by dot-blot. This specimen belongs to a study of T cells in women clearing cervical HPV infection. Turning to the study itself: Cases' blood sampling followed lesion detection by median roughly five months (90 to 200).

Profiling relied on immunoSEQ multiplex PCR, and the TCRdb table lists in-frame clones only, not all of them. This table lists some 20,000 clones. Findings and caveats of the study: CIN3+ cases had significantly higher TCR repertoire richness than controls, but evenness did not differ. Effector/memory and HPV-specific T cells were not isolated, and association timing is unknown.

The gene calls are TRBV7-2 and TRBJ1-2, with D possibly matching TRBD1 (5 bases). Specimen: blood buffy coat. This clonotype was obtained from a woman aged 18 to 69 with a cervical HPV16 infection that either progressed to CIN3+ or cleared (not recorded which). The part of the CDR3 DNA that was read is TGTGCCAGCAGCTCGGGACTAGCGGCCTACAATGAC. Protein sequence: CASSSGLAAYND. The CDR3 in full is CASSSGLAAYNDYTF.